The rows below give T cell receptor beta chains drawn from one sample of a study of blood T cell repertoires in COVID-19. The method was immunoSEQ multiplex PCR; TCRdb's version includes in-frame clones alone and lacks a portion of them. The table shows tens of thousands of clones, with roughly 90% occurring only once. The sequenced sample was peripheral blood. Receptors were obtained from a human donor in a cohort sampled during active COVID-19. Each CDR3 is given with its conserved first and last residue. Fields, in order: J gene, clone size, CDR3 length, D gene, V gene, CDR3 DNA, CDR3 protein. D genes are given only for firm matches. Clone size is not always given. Where it is, it says once, few, many or a class for expanded clones.

TRBJ1-6 | - | 12 | - | TRBV11-2 | TGTGCCAGCAGCTCCTACAGTTCACCCCTCCACTTT | CASSSYSSPLHF
TRBJ2-5 | - | 17 | - | TRBV11-2 | TGTGCCAGCAGCCACAATGGTGGGCGGGGGCTGCAAGAGACCCAGTACTTC | CASSHNGGRGLQETQYF
TRBJ2-2 | - | 14 | - | TRBV5-8 | TGTGCCAGCGAAAAGGAGTTAAACACCGGGGAGCTGTTTTTT | CASEKELNTGELFF
TRBJ2-7 | - | 15 | TRBD2 | TRBV5-4 | TGTGCCAGCAGCTCCCAGGGACTAGCCGCCTACGAGCAGTACTTC | CASSSQGLAAYEQYF
TRBJ2-7 | - | 13 | - | TRBV27 | TGTGCCAGCCAAGTACCGGGCTCCTACGAGCAGTACTTC | CASQVPGSYEQYF
TRBJ2-7 | - | 16 | TRBD1 | TRBV18 | TGTGCCAGCTCACCGGGGCCGGACAGGGGATCCTACGAGCAGTACTTC | CASSPGPDRGSYEQYF
TRBJ1-4 | - | 14 | TRBD1 | TRBV9 | TGTGCCAGCAGCGTAGCTAGCAGGGGGGAAAAACTGTTTTTT | CASSVASRGEKLFF
TRBJ1-1 | few | 15 | - | TRBV11-2 | TGTGCCAGCAGGGTCCCTCAGGGGAGGAACACTGAAGCTTTCTTT | CASRVPQGRNTEAFF
TRBJ1-5 | - | 16 | TRBD1 | TRBV19 | TGTGCCAGTAGTATGGATTACAGGGGGGGCAATCAGCCCCAGCATTTT | CASSMDYRGGNQPQHF
TRBJ2-1 | - | 18 | TRBD2 | TRBV7-6 | TGTGCCAGCAGCTCTCAGACTAGCGGGGGGGCTACCTACAATGAGCAGTTCTTC | CASSSQTSGGATYNEQFF
TRBJ1-1 | - | 10 | - | TRBV29-1 | TGCAGCGTACGACAGATAGAAGCTTTCTTT | CSVRQIEAFF
TRBJ1-2 | - | 14 | TRBD1 | TRBV9 | TGTGCCAGCAGCCCCGGTGGGACAGCATATGGCTACACCTTC | CASSPGGTAYGYTF
TRBJ1-1 | - | 15 | TRBD1 | TRBV19 | TGTGCCAGTAGTATTTTCACCAACAGGGGAAGTGAAGCTTTCTTT | CASSIFTNRGSEAFF
TRBJ1-4 | - | 15 | - | TRBV19 | TGTGCCAGTAGTATTACAGATTCAACTAATGAAAAACTGTTTTTT | CASSITDSTNEKLFF
TRBJ2-7 | - | 15 | TRBD1 | TRBV10-3 | TGTGCCATCACCCAGGACAGGGGTTTTCCCTACGAGCAGTACTTC | CAITQDRGFPYEQYF
TRBJ2-7 | - | 16 | - | TRBV5-1 | TGCGCCAGCAGCCCCGGGCCGGGGGGCTTTCGGGACGAGCAGTACTTC | CASSPGPGGFRDEQYF
TRBJ2-5 | - | 14 | - | TRBV6-1 | TGTGCCAGCAGTGAGGCGGGACAGCAAGAGACCCAGTACTTC | CASSEAGQQETQYF
TRBJ1-1 | - | 14 | - | TRBV7-9 | TGTGCCAGCAGCTCACAGGGTTTCGGCACTGAAGCTTTCTTT | CASSSQGFGTEAFF
TRBJ1-1 | - | 13 | TRBD1 | TRBV19 | TGTGCCAGTAGTACCCAGGGGGACACTGAAGCTTTCTTT | CASSTQGDTEAFF
TRBJ1-1 | - | 14 | - | TRBV20-1 | TGCAGTGCTAGTGGGGGGGACCGGGTCACTGAAGCTTTCTTT | CSASGGDRVTEAFF
TRBJ1-1 | - | 15 | - | TRBV27 | TGTGCCAGCAGTTTTTCAGGGGCAAAGAACACTGAAGCTTTCTTT | CASSFSGAKNTEAFF
TRBJ1-2 | few | 16 | - | TRBV21-1 | TGTGCCAGCAGCAACTATTCAGGGGGGTATACCTATGGCTACACCTTC | CASSNYSGGYTYGYTF
TRBJ1-6 | - | 15 | - | TRBV30 | TGTGCCTGGAGTGACAGCGGGGGACTTTTTTCACCCCTCCACTTT | CAWSDSGGLFSPLHF
TRBJ1-2 | - | 14 | - | TRBV6-5 | TGTGCCAGCAAGACGCTCGGACAGACCTATGGCTACACCTTC | CASKTLGQTYGYTF
TRBJ2-7 | few | 15 | - | TRBV5-4 | TGTGCCAGCAGCTTGGGACAGGTCGTGTGGTACGAGCAGTACTTC | CASSLGQVVWYEQYF
TRBJ2-5 | - | 14 | - | TRBV7-2 | TGTGCCAGCAGCCTAGACAGCCTCCAAGAGACCCAGTACTTC | CASSLDSLQETQYF
TRBJ1-2 | - | 18 | TRBD1 | TRBV7-7 | TGTGCTAGCAGCTTAGCCGTCCGGGACAGGGTCTACTACTATGGCTACACCTTC | CASSLAVRDRVYYYGYTF
TRBJ1-4 | - | 16 | - | TRBV18 | TGTGCCAGCTCAAATACAGCACCCGCAACTAATGAAAAACTGTTTTTT | CASSNTAPATNEKLFF
TRBJ2-3 | - | 15 | TRBD1 | TRBV7-2 | TGTGCCAGCAGCCAAACCGGACAGGGGACGGATACGCAGTATTTT | CASSQTGQGTDTQYF
TRBJ1-5 | - | 15 | TRBD1 | TRBV6-1 | TGTGCCAGCAGTGAAATCGGGACAGCGTATCAGCCCCAGCATTTT | CASSEIGTAYQPQHF
TRBJ2-7 | - | 18 | - | TRBV5-8 | TGTGCCAGCAGCCCGCCGTGGTTGGGAGGCCTAAGCTCCTACGAGCAGTACTTC | CASSPPWLGGLSSYEQYF
TRBJ1-6 | - | 13 | - | TRBV7-9 | TGTGCCAGCAGCTTATCGTCGGGTTCACCCCTCCACTTT | CASSLSSGSPLHF
TRBJ2-1 | - | 14 | - | TRBV6-2/TRBV6-3 | TGTGCCAGCAGTAAAGGACAGCCTCCTAATGAGCAGTTCTTC | CASSKGQPPNEQFF
TRBJ2-7 | - | 16 | - | TRBV6-5 | TGTGCCAGCAGTTACGACAGAAAAATAATAGCCTACGAGCAGTACTTC | CASSYDRKIIAYEQYF
TRBJ2-3 | large | 14 | - | TRBV4-2 | TGTGCCAGCAGCCGATCTAGTCCCACGGATACGCAGTATTTT | CASSRSSPTDTQYF
TRBJ2-1 | - | 24 | - | TRBV21-1 | TGTGCCAGCAGCAAGCTTCCTTATACCCCGTCGGGACTAGCGGGGGGGCTATTAGGGAATGAGCAGTTCTTC | CASSKLPYTPSGLAGGLLGNEQFF
TRBJ1-1 | once | 12 | - | TRBV7-9 | TGTGCCAGCAGCTTGTCCCCCCAAGAAGCTTTCTTT | CASSLSPQEAFF
TRBJ1-2 | - | 12 | - | TRBV5-8 | TGTGCCAGCAGCTTGGTCTCAGGATATACCACCTTC | CASSLVSGYTTF
TRBJ1-3 | - | 16 | - | TRBV19 | TGTGCCAGTAGTATAGCGGCCCCAGGGCCGGGAAACACCATATATTTT | CASSIAAPGPGNTIYF
TRBJ2-1 | - | 15 | TRBD1 | TRBV5-4 | TGTGCCAGCAGCTTGCCCGGGACAGGGGCCAATGAGCAGTTCTTC | CASSLPGTGANEQFF
TRBJ2-6 | - | 19 | TRBD1 | TRBV5-4 | TGTGCCAGCAGCCAGACTAAGACAGGGGAACTCGCTGGGGCCAACGTCCTGACTTTC | CASSQTKTGELAGANVLTF
TRBJ1-2 | - | 11 | - | TRBV19 | TGTGCCACATGGAGTAACTATGGCTACACCTTC | CATWSNYGYTF
TRBJ2-5 | - | 14 | - | TRBV19 | TGTGCCAGTAGTACCTCAGAGGGGAGGGAGACCCAGTACTTC | CASSTSEGRETQYF
TRBJ1-6 | few | 16 | - | TRBV6-2/TRBV6-3 | TGTGCCAGCAGTTACTCGACCGGGGCGGGAAATTCACCCCTCCACTTT | CASSYSTGAGNSPLHF